The rows below give T cell receptor beta chains drawn from one sample of a study of T cell repertoires in aging, cancer and after chemotherapy. Via MiXCR, TCRdb re-called the multiplex PCR reads, giving one row per CDR3 protein. In the table there are 800 or so distinct CDR3 sequences, over 25% of which are singletons. Input material: blood. Every receptor here comes from a human donor with a solid tumor. Each CDR3 is given with its conserved first and last residue. Fields, in order: V gene, CDR3 length, clone size, CDR3 protein. Clone size is shown for a subset of rows, as once, few, many or a class of expanded clone.

TRBV6-1	11	.	CASSGNSPLHF
TRBV12-3/TRBV12-4	14	few	CASSYGTGRETQYF
TRBV27	16	few	CASSLSRGGGGTEAFF
TRBV24-1	20	few	CATSDAGGSGRPTLSGELFF
TRBV6-5	15	.	CASSWTGTGTVGYTF
TRBV13	15	.	CASSPKGGFNEKLFF
TRBV6-1	15	.	CASTYLWGGNQPQHF
TRBV5-5	13	large	CASSHRGHTEAFF
TRBV5-1	13	.	CASSRQYTGELFF
TRBV5-1	16	few	CASSLVRDRDDNEQFF